The clone carrying this TCR beta chain was seen more than once but under ten times. What it binds is unknown. This entry is derived from a study of neoadjuvant anti-PD-1 for oral cavity cancer. Study-wide background: Patients without progression received a fourth nivolumab dose around day 43, then surgical resection on days 50-56. The study, taken as a whole, reports: Pretreatment Treg/Th17 ratio correlated inversely with post-treatment tumor clonality.

Germline V gene data show CDR1 as MNHEY and CDR2 as SMNVEV (reference sequence). There are 16 residues in the CDR3. Between the trimmed V and J ends, which lost 3 bases and 0 bases, there was a span of 12 bases. These oral cavity squamous cell carcinomas were HPV-negative and locally advanced. The method was immunoSEQ multiplex PCR; TCRdb's version includes in-frame clones alone and lacks a portion of them. The sample comprises about 15,000 clones, 65% to 75% of which are singletons, and roughly 3.3% rests with the top ten. Source: PBMCs, taken before nivolumab (anti-PD-1) treatment. V gene TRBV27 combines with J gene TRBJ2-1; D not certain. The sequence came from a person aged 35 to 85 with oral cavity squamous cell carcinoma. As DNA, the CDR3 is TGTGCCAGCAGTTTGAGACATCCGAGCTCCTACAATGAGCAGTTCTTC. This codes for CASSLRHPSSYNEQFF.